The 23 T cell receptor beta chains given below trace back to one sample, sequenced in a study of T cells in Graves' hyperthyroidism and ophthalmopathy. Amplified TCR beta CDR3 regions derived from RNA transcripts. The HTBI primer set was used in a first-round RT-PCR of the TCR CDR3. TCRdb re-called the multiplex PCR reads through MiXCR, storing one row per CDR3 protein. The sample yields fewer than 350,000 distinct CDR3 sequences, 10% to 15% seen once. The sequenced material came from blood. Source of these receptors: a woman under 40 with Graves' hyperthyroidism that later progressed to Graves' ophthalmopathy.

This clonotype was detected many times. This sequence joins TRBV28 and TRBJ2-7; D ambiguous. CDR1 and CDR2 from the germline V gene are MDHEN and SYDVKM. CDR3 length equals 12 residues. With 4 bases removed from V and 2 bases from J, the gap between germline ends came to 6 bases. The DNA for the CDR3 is TGTGCCAGCAGTTGGCAGGCCTACGAGCAGTACTTC. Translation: CASSWQAYEQYF.

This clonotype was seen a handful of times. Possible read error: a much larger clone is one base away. The CDR3 spells CASGPTEYQETQYF. The CDR3 DNA follows: TGTGCCAGCGGCCCTACAGAATACCAAGAGACCCAGTACTTC. The gene calls are TRBV11-2 and TRBJ2-5; D uncertain. V was clipped by 8 bases and J by 0 bases, with 13 bases between them. The V gene's germline CDR1 is SGHAT and CDR2 FQNNGV. CDR3 length: 14 residues.

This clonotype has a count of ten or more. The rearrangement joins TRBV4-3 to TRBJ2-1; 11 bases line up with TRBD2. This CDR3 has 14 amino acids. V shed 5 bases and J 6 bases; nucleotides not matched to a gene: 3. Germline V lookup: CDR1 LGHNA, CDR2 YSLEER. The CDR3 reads CASSSGLAANEQFF. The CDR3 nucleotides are TGCGCCAGCAGCTCGGGACTAGCGGCCAATGAGCAGTTCTTC.

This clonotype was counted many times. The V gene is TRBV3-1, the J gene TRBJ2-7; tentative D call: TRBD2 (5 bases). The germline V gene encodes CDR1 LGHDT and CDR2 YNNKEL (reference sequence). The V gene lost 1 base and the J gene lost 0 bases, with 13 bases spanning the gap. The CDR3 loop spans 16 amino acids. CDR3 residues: CASSQGLATVSYEQYF. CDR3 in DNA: TGTGCCAGCAGCCAAGGCCTAGCTACCGTCTCCTACGAGCAGTACTTC.

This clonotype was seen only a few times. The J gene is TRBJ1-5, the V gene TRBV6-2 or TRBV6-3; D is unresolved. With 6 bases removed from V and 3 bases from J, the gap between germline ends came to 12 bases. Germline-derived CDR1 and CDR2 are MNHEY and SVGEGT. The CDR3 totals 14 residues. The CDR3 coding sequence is TGTGCCAGCAGAAGAGGCGCATTCAATCAGCCCCAGCATTTT. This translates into CASRRGAFNQPQHF.

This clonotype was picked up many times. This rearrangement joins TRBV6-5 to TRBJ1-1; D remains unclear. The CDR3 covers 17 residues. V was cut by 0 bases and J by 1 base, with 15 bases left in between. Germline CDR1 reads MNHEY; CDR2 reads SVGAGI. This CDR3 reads CASSYSIKHVTNTEAFF. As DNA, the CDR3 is TGTGCCAGCAGTTACTCGATAAAGCACGTGACGAACACTGAAGCTTTCTTT.

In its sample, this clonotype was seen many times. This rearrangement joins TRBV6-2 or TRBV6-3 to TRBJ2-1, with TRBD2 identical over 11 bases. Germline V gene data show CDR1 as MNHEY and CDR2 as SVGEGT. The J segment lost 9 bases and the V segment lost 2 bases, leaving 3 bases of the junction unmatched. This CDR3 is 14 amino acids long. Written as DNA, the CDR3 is TGTGCCAGCAGTTACGGGCTAGCGGGAGGTGAGCAGTTCTTC. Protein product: CASSYGLAGGEQFF.

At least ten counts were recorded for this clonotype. The CDR3 DNA follows: TGTGCCAGCAGCCCTAGCGCCCCCTACGAGCAGTACTTC. Residues: CASSPSAPYEQYF. The chain couples TRBV7-2 to TRBJ2-7; TRBD2 might be the D (6 bases). Trimming shortened V by 5 bases and J by 2 bases, and 10 bases separated the two germline ends. CDR3 size: 13 residues. Germline lookup yields CDR1 SGHTA and CDR2 FQGNSA.

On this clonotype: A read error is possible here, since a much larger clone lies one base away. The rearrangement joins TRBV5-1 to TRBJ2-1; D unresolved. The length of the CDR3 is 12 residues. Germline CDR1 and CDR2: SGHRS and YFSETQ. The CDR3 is CTSMYSYNEQFF. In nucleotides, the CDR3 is TGCACCAGCATGTACTCCTACAATGAGCAGTTCTTC.

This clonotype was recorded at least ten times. The CDR3 sequence is CASSFSSGRTDTQYF. CDR3 coding DNA: TGTGCCAGCAGTTTTTCTAGCGGGCGGACAGATACGCAGTATTTT. The chain uses TRBV12-3 or TRBV12-4 and TRBJ2-3; 8 nucleotides align to TRBD2. Trimming removed 3 bases from V and 3 bases from J; junction bases left unmatched: 5. The CDR3 runs to 15 residues.

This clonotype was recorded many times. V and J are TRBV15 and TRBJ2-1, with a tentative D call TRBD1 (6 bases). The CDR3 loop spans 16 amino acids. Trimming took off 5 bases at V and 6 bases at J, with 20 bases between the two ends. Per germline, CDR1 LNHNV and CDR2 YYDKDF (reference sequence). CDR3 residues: CATSASKLLGGNEQFF. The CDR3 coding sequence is TGTGCCACCAGCGCCTCGAAATTATTAGGGGGCAATGAGCAGTTCTTC.

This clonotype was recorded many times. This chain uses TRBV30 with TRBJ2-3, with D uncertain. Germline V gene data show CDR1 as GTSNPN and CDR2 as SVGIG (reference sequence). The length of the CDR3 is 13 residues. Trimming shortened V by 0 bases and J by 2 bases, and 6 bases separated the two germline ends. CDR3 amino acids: CAWSVGSTDTQYF. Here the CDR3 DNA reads TGTGCCTGGAGTGTCGGGTCCACAGATACGCAGTATTTT.

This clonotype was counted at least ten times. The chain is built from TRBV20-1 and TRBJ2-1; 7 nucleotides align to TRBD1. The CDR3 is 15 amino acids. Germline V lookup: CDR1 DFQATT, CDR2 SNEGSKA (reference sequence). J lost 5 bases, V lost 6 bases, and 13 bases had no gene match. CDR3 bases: TGCAGTGCAGACCGACCCGGGACAGCCCACAATGAGCAGTTCTTC. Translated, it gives CSADRPGTAHNEQFF.

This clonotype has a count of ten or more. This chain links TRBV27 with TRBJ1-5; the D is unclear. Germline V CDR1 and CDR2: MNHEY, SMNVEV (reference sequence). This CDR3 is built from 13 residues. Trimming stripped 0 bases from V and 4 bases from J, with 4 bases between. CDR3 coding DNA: TGTGCCAGCAGTTTATCGGTTAATCAGCCCCAGCATTTT. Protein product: CASSLSVNQPQHF.

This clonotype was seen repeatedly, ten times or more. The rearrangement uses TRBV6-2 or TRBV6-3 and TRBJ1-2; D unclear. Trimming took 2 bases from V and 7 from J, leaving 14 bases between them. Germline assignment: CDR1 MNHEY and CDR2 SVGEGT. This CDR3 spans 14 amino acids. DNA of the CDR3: TGTGCCAGCAGTTACGCATCAGGAGTCTCTGGCTACACCTTC. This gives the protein CASSYASGVSGYTF.

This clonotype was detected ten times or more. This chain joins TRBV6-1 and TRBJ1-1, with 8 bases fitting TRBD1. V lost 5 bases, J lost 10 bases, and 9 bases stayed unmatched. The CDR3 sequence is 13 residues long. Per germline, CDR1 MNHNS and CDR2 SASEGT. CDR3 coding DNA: TGTGCCAGCAGTATGGGACAGGTATCGTCAGCTTTCTTT. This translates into CASSMGQVSSAFF.

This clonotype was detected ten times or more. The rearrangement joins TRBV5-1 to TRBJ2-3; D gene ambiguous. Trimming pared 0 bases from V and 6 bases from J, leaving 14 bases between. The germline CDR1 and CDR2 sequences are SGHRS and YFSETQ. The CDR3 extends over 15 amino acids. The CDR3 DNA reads TGCGCCAGCAGCTTGGCCCAAATAGCCGGGGATACGCAGTATTTT. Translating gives CASSLAQIAGDTQYF.

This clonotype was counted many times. The DNA for the CDR3 is TGCAGCGTTGAAGGGGGGGCCAACAATGAGCAGTTCTTC. This translates into CSVEGGANNEQFF. The J gene is TRBJ2-1, the V gene TRBV29-1, with D perhaps being TRBD1 or TRBD2 (6 bases each). Trimming removed 1 base at V and 5 bases at J, with 9 bases between. CDR3 length equals 13 residues. Germline V gives CDR1 SQVTM, CDR2 ANQGSEA.

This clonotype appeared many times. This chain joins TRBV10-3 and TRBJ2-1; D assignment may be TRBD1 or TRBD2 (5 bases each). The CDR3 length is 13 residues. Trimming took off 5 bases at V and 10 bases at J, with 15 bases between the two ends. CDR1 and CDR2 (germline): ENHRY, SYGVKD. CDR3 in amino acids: CAISKRDAEEQFF. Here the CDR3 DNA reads TGTGCCATCAGTAAACGGGACGCCGAAGAGCAGTTCTTC.

The CDR3 loop reads CAWNKQGAGANVLTF. CDR3 DNA: TGTGCCTGGAATAAACAGGGGGCTGGGGCCAACGTCCTGACTTTC. The chain links TRBV30 to TRBJ2-6, with 8 positions matching TRBD1. Unmatched junction bases numbered 4, after V lost 4 bases and J lost 2 bases. Germline lookup yields CDR1 GTSNPN and CDR2 SVGIG (reference sequence). CDR3 length equals 15 residues.

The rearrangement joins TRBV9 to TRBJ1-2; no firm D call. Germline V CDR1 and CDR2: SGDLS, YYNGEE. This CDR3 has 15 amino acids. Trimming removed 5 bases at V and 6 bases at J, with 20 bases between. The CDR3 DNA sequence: TGTGCCAGCAGAGGATTGTCAGTCGGATGGGATGGCTACACCTTC. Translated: CASRGLSVGWDGYTF.

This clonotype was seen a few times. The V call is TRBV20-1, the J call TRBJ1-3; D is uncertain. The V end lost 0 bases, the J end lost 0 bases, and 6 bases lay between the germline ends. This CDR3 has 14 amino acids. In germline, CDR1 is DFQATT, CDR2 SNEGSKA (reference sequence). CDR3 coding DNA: TGCAGTGCTAGAGAAGGCAACTCTGGAAACACCATATATTTT. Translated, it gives CSAREGNSGNTIYF.

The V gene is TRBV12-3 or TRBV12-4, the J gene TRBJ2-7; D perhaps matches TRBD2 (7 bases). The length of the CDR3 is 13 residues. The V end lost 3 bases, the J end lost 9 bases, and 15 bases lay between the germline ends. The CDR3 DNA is TGTGCCAGCAGTTTCGAGGGGGGGGGGGGGCAGTACTTC. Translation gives CASSFEGGGGQYF.